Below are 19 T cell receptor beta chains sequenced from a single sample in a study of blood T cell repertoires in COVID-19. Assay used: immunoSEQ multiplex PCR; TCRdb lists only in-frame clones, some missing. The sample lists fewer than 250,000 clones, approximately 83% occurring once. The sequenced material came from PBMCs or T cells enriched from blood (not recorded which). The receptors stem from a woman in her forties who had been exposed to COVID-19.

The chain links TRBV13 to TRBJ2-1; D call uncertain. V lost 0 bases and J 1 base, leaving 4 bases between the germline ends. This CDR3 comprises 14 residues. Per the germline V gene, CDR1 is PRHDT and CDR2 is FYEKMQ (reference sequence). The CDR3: CASSLGQSYNEQFF. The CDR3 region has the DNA TGTGCCAGCAGCTTAGGTCAATCCTACAATGAGCAGTTCTTC.

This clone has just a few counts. The CDR3 bases are TGTGCCAGCAGCCGCACAAAAAAAAACCAAGAGACCCAGTACTTC. This sequence encodes CASSRTKKNQETQYF. The V and J genes are TRBV14 and TRBJ2-5; D call uncertain. CDR1 and CDR2 from the germline V gene are SGHDN and FVKESK. There are 15 residues in the CDR3. With 4 bases removed from V and 0 bases from J, the gap between germline ends came to 12 bases.

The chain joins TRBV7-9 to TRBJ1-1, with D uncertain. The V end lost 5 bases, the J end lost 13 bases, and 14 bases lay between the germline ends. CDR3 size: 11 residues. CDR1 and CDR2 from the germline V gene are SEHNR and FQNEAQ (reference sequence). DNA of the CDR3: TGTGCCAGCAGCCCCGAGGTTGATAATTTCTTT. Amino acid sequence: CASSPEVDNFF.

The CDR3 here is CALTKGPGGTQYF. The CDR3 nucleotides read TGTGCCTTGACCAAGGGACCGGGGGGGACCCAGTACTTC. This chain connects TRBV30 to TRBJ2-5; TRBD2 agrees at 7 bases. The V segment lost 7 bases and the J segment 7 bases; nucleotides outside the gene matches: 12. Germline-derived CDR1 and CDR2 are GTSNPN and SVGIG (reference sequence). The length of the CDR3 is 13 residues.

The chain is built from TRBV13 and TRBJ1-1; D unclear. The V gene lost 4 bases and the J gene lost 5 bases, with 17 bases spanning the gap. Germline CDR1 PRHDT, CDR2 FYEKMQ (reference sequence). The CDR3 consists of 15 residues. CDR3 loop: CASSYPGDLGTEAFF. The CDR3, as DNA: TGTGCCAGCAGCTACCCGGGTGACCTTGGGACTGAAGCTTTCTTT.

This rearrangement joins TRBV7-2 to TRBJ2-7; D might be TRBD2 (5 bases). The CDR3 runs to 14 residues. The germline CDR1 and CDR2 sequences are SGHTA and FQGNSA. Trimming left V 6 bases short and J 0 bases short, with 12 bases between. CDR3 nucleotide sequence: TGTGCCAGCAGGCCGGGGTTTAGCTCCTACGAGCAGTACTTC. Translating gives CASRPGFSSYEQYF.

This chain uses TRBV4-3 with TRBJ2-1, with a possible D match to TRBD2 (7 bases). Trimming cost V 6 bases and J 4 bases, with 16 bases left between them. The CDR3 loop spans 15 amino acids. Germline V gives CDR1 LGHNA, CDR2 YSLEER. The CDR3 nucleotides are TGCGCCAGCAGGCTTCTCGGGGGGCAATACAATGAGCAGTTCTTC. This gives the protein CASRLLGGQYNEQFF.

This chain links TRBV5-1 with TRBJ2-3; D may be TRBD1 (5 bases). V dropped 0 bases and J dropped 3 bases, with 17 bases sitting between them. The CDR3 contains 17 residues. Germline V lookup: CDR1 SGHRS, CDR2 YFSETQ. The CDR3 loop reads CASSLDGISQGTDTQYF. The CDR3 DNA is TGCGCCAGCAGCTTGGATGGCATTTCGCAGGGAACAGATACGCAGTATTTT.

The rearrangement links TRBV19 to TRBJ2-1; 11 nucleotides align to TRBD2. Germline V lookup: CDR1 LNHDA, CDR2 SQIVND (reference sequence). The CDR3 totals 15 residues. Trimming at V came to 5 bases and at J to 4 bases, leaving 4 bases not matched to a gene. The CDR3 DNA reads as TGTGCCAGTAGTTCTAGCGGGGGGCTTTACAATGAGCAGTTCTTC. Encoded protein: CASSSSGGLYNEQFF.

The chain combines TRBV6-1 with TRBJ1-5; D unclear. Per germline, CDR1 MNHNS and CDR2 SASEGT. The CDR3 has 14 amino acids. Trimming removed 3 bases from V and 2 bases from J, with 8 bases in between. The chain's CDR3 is CASSDYTGNQPQHF. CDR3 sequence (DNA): TGTGCCAGCAGTGATTACACCGGCAATCAGCCCCAGCATTTT.

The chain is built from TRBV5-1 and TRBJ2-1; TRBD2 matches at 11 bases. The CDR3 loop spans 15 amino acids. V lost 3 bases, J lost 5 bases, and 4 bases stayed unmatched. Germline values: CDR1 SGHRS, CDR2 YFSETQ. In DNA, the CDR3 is TGCGCCAGCAGCTGGGGACTAGCGGAAAACAATGAGCAGTTCTTC. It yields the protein CASSWGLAENNEQFF.

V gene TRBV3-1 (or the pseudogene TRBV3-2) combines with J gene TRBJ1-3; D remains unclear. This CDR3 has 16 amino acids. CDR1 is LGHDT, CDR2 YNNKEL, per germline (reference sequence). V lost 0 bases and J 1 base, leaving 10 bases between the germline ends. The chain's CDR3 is CASSQDSSGSGNTIYF. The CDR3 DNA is TGTGCCAGCAGCCAAGATTCATCGGGGTCTGGAAACACCATATATTTT.

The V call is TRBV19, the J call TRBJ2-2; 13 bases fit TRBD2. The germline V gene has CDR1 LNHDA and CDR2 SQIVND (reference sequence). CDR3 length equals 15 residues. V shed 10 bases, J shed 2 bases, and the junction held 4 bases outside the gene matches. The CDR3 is CATRTSGGNTGELFF. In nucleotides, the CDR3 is TGTGCCACAAGGACTAGCGGGGGTAACACCGGGGAGCTGTTTTTT.

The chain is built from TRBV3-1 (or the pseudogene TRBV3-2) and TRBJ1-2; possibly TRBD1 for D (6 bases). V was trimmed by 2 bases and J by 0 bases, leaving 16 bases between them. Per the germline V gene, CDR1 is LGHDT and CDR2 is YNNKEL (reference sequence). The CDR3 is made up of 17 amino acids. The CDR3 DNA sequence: TGTGCCAGCAGCCAACCCTCTGGGGACAAAGCTAACTATGGCTACACCTTC. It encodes CASSQPSGDKANYGYTF.

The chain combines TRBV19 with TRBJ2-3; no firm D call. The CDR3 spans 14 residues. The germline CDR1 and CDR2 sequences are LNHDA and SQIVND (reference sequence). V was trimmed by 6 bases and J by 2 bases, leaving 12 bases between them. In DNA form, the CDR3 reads TGTGCCAGTAGGGCTCTTTCCGTCACAGATACGCAGTATTTT. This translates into CASRALSVTDTQYF.

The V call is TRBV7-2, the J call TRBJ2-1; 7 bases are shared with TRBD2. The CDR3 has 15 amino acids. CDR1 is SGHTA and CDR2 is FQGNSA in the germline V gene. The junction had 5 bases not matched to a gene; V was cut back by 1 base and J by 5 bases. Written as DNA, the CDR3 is TGTGCCAGCAGCTTAGTCGGGACTATTAACAATGAGCAGTTCTTC. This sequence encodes CASSLVGTINNEQFF. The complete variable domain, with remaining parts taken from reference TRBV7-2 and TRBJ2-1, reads GAGVSQSPSNKVTEKGKDVELRCDPISGHTALYWYRQSLGQGLEFLIYFQGNSAPDKSGLPSDRFSAERTGGSVSTLTIQRTQQEDSAVYLCASSLVGTINNEQFFGPGTRLTVL.

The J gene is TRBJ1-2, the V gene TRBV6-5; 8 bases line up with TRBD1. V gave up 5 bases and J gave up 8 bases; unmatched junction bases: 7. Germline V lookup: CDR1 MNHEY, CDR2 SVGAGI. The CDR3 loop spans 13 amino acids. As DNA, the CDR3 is TGTGCCAGCAGTCTGACAGGGGATCACGGCTACACCTTC. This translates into CASSLTGDHGYTF.

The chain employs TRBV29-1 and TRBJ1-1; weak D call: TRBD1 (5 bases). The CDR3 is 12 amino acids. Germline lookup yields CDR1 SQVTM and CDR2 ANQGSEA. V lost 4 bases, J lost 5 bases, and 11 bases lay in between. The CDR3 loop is CSVGRGETEAFF. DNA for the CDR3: TGCAGCGTTGGCCGGGGGGAAACTGAAGCTTTCTTT.

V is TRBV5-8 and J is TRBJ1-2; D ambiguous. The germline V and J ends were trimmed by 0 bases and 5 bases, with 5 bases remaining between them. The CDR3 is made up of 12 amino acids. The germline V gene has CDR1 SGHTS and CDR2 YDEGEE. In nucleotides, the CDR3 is TGTGCCAGCAGCTTGGTCGCGTATGGCTACACCTTC. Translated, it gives CASSLVAYGYTF.